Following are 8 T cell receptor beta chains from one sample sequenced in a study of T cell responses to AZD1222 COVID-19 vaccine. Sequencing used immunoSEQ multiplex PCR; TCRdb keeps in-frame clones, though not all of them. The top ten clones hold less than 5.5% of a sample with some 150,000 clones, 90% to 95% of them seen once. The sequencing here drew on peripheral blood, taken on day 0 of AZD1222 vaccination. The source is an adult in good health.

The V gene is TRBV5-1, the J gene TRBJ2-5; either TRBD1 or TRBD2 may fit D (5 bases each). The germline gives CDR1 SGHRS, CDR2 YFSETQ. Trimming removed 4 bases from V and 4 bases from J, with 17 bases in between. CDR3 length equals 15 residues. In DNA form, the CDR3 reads TGCGCCAGCAGCCAAACCCCTTCGGGGACAGAGACCCAGTACTTC. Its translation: CASSQTPSGTETQYF.

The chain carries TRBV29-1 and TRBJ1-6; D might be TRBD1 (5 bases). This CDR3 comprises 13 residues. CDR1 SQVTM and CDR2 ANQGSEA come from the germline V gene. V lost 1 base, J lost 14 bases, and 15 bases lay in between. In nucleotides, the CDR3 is TGCAGCGTTGAAGGGCAGGCTGGGGGAACCCTCCACTTT. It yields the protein CSVEGQAGGTLHF.

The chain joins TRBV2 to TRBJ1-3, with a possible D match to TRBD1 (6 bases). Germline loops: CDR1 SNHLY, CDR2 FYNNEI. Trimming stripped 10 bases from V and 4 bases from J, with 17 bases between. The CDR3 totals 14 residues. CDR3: CAKETTGAGNTIYF. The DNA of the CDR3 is TGTGCCAAAGAGACGACAGGAGCAGGAAACACCATATATTTT.

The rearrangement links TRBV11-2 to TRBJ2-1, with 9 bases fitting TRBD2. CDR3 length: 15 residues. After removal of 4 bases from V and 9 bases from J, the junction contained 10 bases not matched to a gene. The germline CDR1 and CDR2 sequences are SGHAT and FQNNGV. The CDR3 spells CASSWRAGGWGEQFF. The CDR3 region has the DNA TGTGCCAGCAGCTGGCGAGCGGGGGGATGGGGTGAGCAGTTCTTC.

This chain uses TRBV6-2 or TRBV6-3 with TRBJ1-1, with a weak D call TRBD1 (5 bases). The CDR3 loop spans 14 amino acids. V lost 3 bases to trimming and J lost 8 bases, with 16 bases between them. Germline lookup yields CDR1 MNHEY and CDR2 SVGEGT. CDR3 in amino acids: CASSYWGVRTEAFF. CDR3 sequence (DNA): TGTGCCAGCAGTTATTGGGGGGTAAGGACCGAAGCTTTCTTT.

The CDR3 loop is CATSTHRGGRQPQHF. CDR3 in DNA: TGTGCCACCAGCACACACAGGGGAGGACGACAGCCCCAGCATTTT. The V gene is TRBV15, the J gene TRBJ1-5; 7 bases are shared with TRBD1. Germline V gene data show CDR1 as LNHNV and CDR2 as YYDKDF (reference sequence). V dropped 4 bases and J dropped 7; count of bases not matched to a gene: 10. The CDR3 is 15 amino acids. Complete variable domain (other parts from reference TRBV15 and TRBJ1-5): DAMVIQNPRYQVTQFGKPVTLSCSQTLNHNVMYWYQQKSSQAPKLLFHYYDKDFNNEADTPDNFQSRRPNTSFCFLDIRSPGLGDTAMYLCATSTHRGGRQPQHFGDGTRLSIL.

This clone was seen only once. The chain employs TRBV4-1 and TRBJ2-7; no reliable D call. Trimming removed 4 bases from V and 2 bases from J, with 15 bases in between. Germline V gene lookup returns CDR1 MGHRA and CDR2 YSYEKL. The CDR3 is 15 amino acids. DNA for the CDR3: TGCGCCAGCAGCCCCCTTGCCCCTTCTACCTACGAGCAGTACTTC. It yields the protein CASSPLAPSTYEQYF.

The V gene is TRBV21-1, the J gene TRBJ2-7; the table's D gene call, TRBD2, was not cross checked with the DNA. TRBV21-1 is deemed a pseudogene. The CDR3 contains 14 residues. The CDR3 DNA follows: TGTGCCAGGACTAGCGGGAGGTCCACCTACGAGCAGTACTTC. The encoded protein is CARTSGRSTYEQYF.